The 3 T cell receptor beta chains below were found in one sample sequenced in a study of T-cell memory formation after mild COVID-19. TCRdb reprocessed the 5' RACE reads via MiXCR and lists one record per CDR3 protein. The sample carries approximately 210,000 distinct CDR3 sequences, about 18% recorded once. Sequenced sample: PBMCs or a T cell subset sorted from them (not recorded which). The receptors were sampled from an adult woman who had mild COVID-19 (a few samples of this study predate the infection). Cell type and time point are not known.

This clonotype was recorded many times. The V and J genes are TRBV18 and TRBJ1-2; no firm D call. Germline V CDR1 and CDR2: KGHSH, LQKENI. The CDR3 is 13 amino acids. Trimming took 6 bases from V and 9 from J, leaving 17 bases between them. The CDR3 here is CASSQDGGLSYTF. CDR3 DNA sequence: TGTGCCAGCTCTCAGGACGGTGGACTCAGCTACACCTTC.

The sample holds a few counts of this clonotype. The V and J genes are TRBV9 and TRBJ1-2; the D is unclear. In germline, CDR1 is SGDLS, CDR2 YYNGEE. V was shortened by 3 bases and J by 1 base, with 7 bases between the two germline ends. The CDR3 runs 13 residues. The CDR3 reads CASSADGNYGYTF. The CDR3 DNA sequence: TGTGCCAGCAGCGCCGACGGTAACTATGGCTACACCTTC.

In this sample, this clonotype turned up a few times. The chain uses TRBV18 and TRBJ2-7; 7 positions agree with TRBD1. V lost 3 bases to trimming and J lost 2 bases; unmatched junction nucleotides: 10. CDR1 KGHSH and CDR2 LQKENI come from the germline V gene. This CDR3 has 16 amino acids. The CDR3 DNA reads as TGTGCCAGCTCACCCCTAGGTACACAGGGGCCCTACGAGCAGTACTTC. Protein: CASSPLGTQGPYEQYF.